The 5 T cell receptor beta chains presented below share a single source sample, sequenced in a study of control samples from healthy donors and cancer patients. Assay used: immunoSEQ multiplex PCR; TCRdb lists only in-frame clones, some missing. The sample shows around 130,000 clones, approximately 90% of them seen only once. The sample was blood. These receptors were collected from a man aged 45-65 years in good health.

The chain links TRBV5-1 to TRBJ2-5, with TRBD2 identical over 11 bases. V gave up 4 bases and J gave up 7 bases; unmatched junction bases: 6. The CDR3 has 14 residues. Germline lookup yields CDR1 SGHRS and CDR2 YFSETQ. The CDR3 is CASSPRLAGSTQYF. The CDR3 DNA reads as TGCGCCAGCAGCCCTCGACTAGCGGGGTCGACCCAGTACTTC.

The rearrangement uses TRBV27 and TRBJ2-1; D might be TRBD1 or TRBD2, each matching 5 bases. This CDR3 region has 14 residues. CDR1 is MNHEY and CDR2 is SMNVEV in the germline V gene (reference sequence). V lost 6 bases and J 2 bases, leaving 11 bases between the germline ends. The CDR3 is CASSLRDAYNEQFF. The CDR3 nucleotides read TGTGCCAGCAGCCTACGGGACGCCTACAATGAGCAGTTCTTC.

This chain joins TRBV6-6 and TRBJ1-1; a possible D gene is TRBD1 (5 bases). V dropped 3 bases and J dropped 4 bases, with 12 bases sitting between them. Germline CDR1 MNHNY, CDR2 SVGAGI (reference sequence). The CDR3 sequence is 14 residues long. The CDR3 region has the DNA TGTGCCAGCAGTTATCAGGGTCCAGGCACTGAAGCTTTCTTT. It translates to CASSYQGPGTEAFF.

The J gene is TRBJ2-3, the V gene TRBV30; the D call may be TRBD1 or TRBD2 (6 bases each). Deletions cut 3 bases from V and 4 bases from J, with 17 bases between. This CDR3 is built from 15 residues. Germline assignment: CDR1 GTSNPN and CDR2 SVGIG (reference sequence). The CDR3 bases are TGTGCCTGGAGCCTTACCGTGGAGGGGGCAGATACGCAGTATTTT. Amino acids: CAWSLTVEGADTQYF.

The gene calls are TRBV13 and TRBJ2-2; D ambiguous. V was trimmed by 5 bases and J by 0 bases, leaving 4 bases between them. The CDR3 covers 13 residues. Germline CDR1 PRHDT, CDR2 FYEKMQ (reference sequence). The CDR3 protein is CASSNANTGELFF. The CDR3 nucleotides read TGTGCCAGCAGCAACGCGAACACCGGGGAGCTGTTTTTT.